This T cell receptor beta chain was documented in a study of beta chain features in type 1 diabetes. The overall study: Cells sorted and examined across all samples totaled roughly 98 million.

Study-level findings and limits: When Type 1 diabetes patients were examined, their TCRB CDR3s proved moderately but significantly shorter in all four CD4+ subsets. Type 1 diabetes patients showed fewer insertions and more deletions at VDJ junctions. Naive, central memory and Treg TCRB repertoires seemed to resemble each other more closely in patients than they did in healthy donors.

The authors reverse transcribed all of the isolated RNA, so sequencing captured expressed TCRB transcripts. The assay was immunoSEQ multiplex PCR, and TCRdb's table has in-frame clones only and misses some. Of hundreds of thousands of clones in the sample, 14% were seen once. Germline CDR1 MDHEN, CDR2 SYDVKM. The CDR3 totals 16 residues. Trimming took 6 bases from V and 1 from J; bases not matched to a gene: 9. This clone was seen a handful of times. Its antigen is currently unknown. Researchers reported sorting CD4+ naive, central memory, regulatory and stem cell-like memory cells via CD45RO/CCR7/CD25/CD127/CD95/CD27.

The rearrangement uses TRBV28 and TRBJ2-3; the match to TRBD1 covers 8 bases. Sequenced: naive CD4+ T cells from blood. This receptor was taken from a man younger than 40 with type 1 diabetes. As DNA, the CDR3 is TGTGCCAGCAGGCCTTTTGGGACAGGCGGCACAGATACGCAGTATTTT. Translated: CASRPFGTGGTDTQYF. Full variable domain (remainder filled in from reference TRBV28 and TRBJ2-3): DVKVTQSSRYLVKRTGEKVFLECVQDMDHENMFWYRQDPGLGLRLIYFSYDVKMKEKGDIPEGYSVSREKKERFSLILESASTNQTSMYLCASRPFGTGGTDTQYFGPGTRLTVL.